The 22 T cell receptor beta chains below all came from one sample that was sequenced in a study of CD8+ T cells in alopecia areata (dated by TCRdb to the late 2010s). Explained via the paper, the time point label denotes: baseline before oral tofacitinib. The library was produced with the immunoSEQ multiplex PCR assay. To provide template for TCR sequencing, every sample had RNA extracted and reverse transcribed into cDNA. TCRdb retrieved this table from immuneACCESS and kept in-frame rearrangements only. Not all clones are present; in checked studies, unresolved V genes account for under half, and no reason is known for the remainder. For this sample the table gives 110,000 to 150,000 clones, of which roughly three fifths were detected only once. The ten largest clones capture roughly 6.7% of the sample. The starting material was CD4+ T cells sorted from blood, obtained at week 0. The receptors originated from a human donor with alopecia areata.

The V gene is TRBV5-1, the J gene TRBJ1-1; no clear D gene. The CDR3 spans 14 residues. The V gene lost 7 bases and the J gene lost 0 bases, with 13 bases spanning the gap. In germline, CDR1 is SGHRS, CDR2 YFSETQ. CDR3 residues: CASFSDGVNTEAFF. The DNA for the CDR3 is TGCGCCAGCTTCTCGGATGGGGTGAACACTGAAGCTTTCTTT.

This chain links TRBV9 with TRBJ2-1, with unresolved D. The germline V gene encodes CDR1 SGDLS and CDR2 YYNGEE. Trimming removed 4 bases at V and 7 bases at J, with 12 bases between. The CDR3 contains 13 residues. The CDR3 reads CASSPPIRNEQFF. CDR3 nucleotide sequence: TGTGCCAGCAGCCCACCGATTAGGAATGAGCAGTTCTTC. Full variable domain (rest looked up from reference TRBV9 and TRBJ2-1): DSGVTQTPKHLITATGQRVTLRCSPRSGDLSVYWYQQSLDQGLQFLIQYYNGEERAKGNILERFSAQQFPDLHSELNLSSLELGDSALYFCASSPPIRNEQFFGPGTRLTVL.

The rearrangement links TRBV7-9 to TRBJ1-1; no firm D call. This CDR3 contains 11 residues. The germline V gene encodes CDR1 SEHNR and CDR2 FQNEAQ (reference sequence). The ends were cut back, 3 bases at V and 11 bases at J, with 10 bases in the middle. For the CDR3, the DNA is TGTGCCAGCAGCTTCGGGTCGTACGCTTTCTTT. Residues: CASSFGSYAFF.

Only a few counts were recorded for this clone. The chain joins TRBV30 to TRBJ2-5, with 7 bases lining up with TRBD1. J was trimmed by 5 bases and V by 4 bases; bases with no gene match: 10. Germline CDR1 reads GTSNPN; CDR2 reads SVGIG (reference sequence). This CDR3 region has 14 residues. The CDR3 sequence: CAWTKGAFGETQYF. The CDR3 DNA sequence: TGTGCCTGGACAAAGGGGGCTTTCGGTGAGACCCAGTACTTC.

This clone came up once. This chain joins TRBV6-5 and TRBJ2-7, with TRBD1 identical over 8 bases. V dropped 5 bases and J dropped 2; count of bases not matched to a gene: 8. This CDR3 is built from 15 residues. CDR1 and CDR2 (germline): MNHEY, SVGAGI. CDR3 sequence reads: CASSLTGAGTYEQYF. The DNA for the CDR3 is TGTGCCAGCAGTCTGACAGGGGCCGGGACCTACGAGCAGTACTTC.

The rearrangement joins TRBV6-5 to TRBJ2-5; D remains unclear. Deletions cut 0 bases from V and 2 bases from J, with 13 bases between. The V gene's germline CDR1 is MNHEY and CDR2 SVGAGI. The length of the CDR3 is 16 residues. CDR3 sequence: CASSYSYYRDQETQYF. CDR3 nucleotides: TGTGCCAGCAGTTACTCGTATTACAGAGATCAAGAGACCCAGTACTTC.

The chain employs TRBV25-1 and TRBJ2-1, with D hard to call. The CDR3 runs 11 residues. V lost 2 bases, J lost 7 bases, and 3 bases lay in between. Germline loops: CDR1 MGHDK, CDR2 SYGVNS. CDR3 nucleotide sequence: TGTGCCAGCAGTGAAGATAATGAGCAGTTCTTC. Protein sequence: CASSEDNEQFF. Filled out from reference TRBV25-1 and TRBJ2-1, the complete variable domain reads EADIYQTPRYLVIGTGKKITLECSQTMGHDKMYWYQQDPGMELHLIHYSYGVNSTEKGDLSSESTVSRIRTEHFPLTLESARPSHTSQYLCASSEDNEQFFGPGTRLTVL.

This clone was picked up one time. The chain combines TRBV5-1 with TRBJ2-5; possibly TRBD1 for D (6 bases). Per the germline V gene, CDR1 is SGHRS and CDR2 is YFSETQ. The CDR3 extends over 14 amino acids. Trimming left V 4 bases short and J 2 bases short, with 12 bases between. This CDR3 is CASSKDRGQETQYF. The CDR3, as DNA: TGCGCCAGCAGCAAGGACAGAGGTCAAGAGACCCAGTACTTC.

The V gene is TRBV6-5, the J gene TRBJ2-5; TRBD1 might be the D (6 bases). The germline V gene has CDR1 MNHEY and CDR2 SVGAGI. CDR3 size: 15 residues. V dropped 8 bases and J dropped 5 bases, with 21 bases sitting between them. The CDR3 region is CASAPGWGPPETQYF. The CDR3 coding sequence is TGTGCCAGCGCCCCAGGGTGGGGGCCGCCGGAGACCCAGTACTTC.

The table lists this clone with a few counts. The chain combines TRBV13 with TRBJ1-2, with D unclear. Per germline, CDR1 PRHDT and CDR2 FYEKMQ (reference sequence). The length of the CDR3 is 13 residues. V was pared by 5 bases and J by 6 bases, with 13 bases between. The CDR3 nucleotides are TGTGCCAGCAGCCCCGCGGGTCTTCATGGCTACACCTTC. It codes for CASSPAGLHGYTF.

This chain joins TRBV23-1 and TRBJ2-7; no clear D gene. TRBV23-1 is treated as an ORF (open reading frame) with a function not yet certain. The CDR3 sequence is 14 residues long. V shed 5 bases and J shed 5 bases, with 16 bases lying between them. In DNA form, the CDR3 reads TGCGCCAGCAGTAATCGGCCACAGAGCCACGAGCAGTACTTC. Residues: CASSNRPQSHEQYF.

This clone appeared a few times. The chain carries TRBV30 and TRBJ1-1; D possibly corresponds to TRBD1 (6 bases). The germline V gene has CDR1 GTSNPN and CDR2 SVGIG (reference sequence). Trimming shortened V by 7 bases and J by 0 bases, and 12 bases separated the two germline ends. CDR3 length: 13 amino acids. As DNA, the CDR3 is TGTGCCTCCCAGCGGACAGTGAACACTGAAGCTTTCTTT. Its protein is CASQRTVNTEAFF.

The chain uses TRBV7-8 and TRBJ2-1; 9 bases are shared with TRBD2. The junction had 6 bases not matched to a gene; V was cut back by 5 bases and J by 4 bases. CDR3 length: 15 amino acids. CDR1 is SGHVS and CDR2 is FQNEAQ in the germline V gene. CDR3 sequence reads: CASSQRLAVYNEQFF. CDR3 nucleotides: TGTGCCAGCAGCCAGCGACTAGCGGTTTACAATGAGCAGTTCTTC.

This clone was picked up a small number of times. The chain recombines TRBV4-2 with TRBJ2-5, with a weak D call TRBD2 (6 bases). The germline gives CDR1 LGHNA, CDR2 YNFKEQ. The CDR3 runs to 14 residues. The germline V and J ends were trimmed by 5 bases and 2 bases, with 12 bases remaining between them. The chain's CDR3 is CASSGGAVQETQYF. DNA of the CDR3: TGTGCCAGCAGCGGCGGGGCGGTTCAAGAGACCCAGTACTTC.

The chain uses TRBV7-9 and TRBJ2-7; TRBD1 agrees at 7 bases. V gave up 5 bases and J gave up 2 bases; unmatched junction bases: 9. This CDR3 is 15 amino acids long. The germline gives CDR1 SEHNR, CDR2 FQNEAQ (reference sequence). This CDR3 reads CASSPKGTATYEQYF. CDR3 nucleotides: TGTGCCAGCAGCCCTAAAGGGACAGCGACCTACGAGCAGTACTTC.

The chain has TRBV7-2 and TRBJ1-2; TRBD1 aligns across 7 bases. With V trimmed by 6 bases and J by 5 bases, 6 bases remained unmatched. The germline V gene encodes CDR1 SGHTA and CDR2 FQGNSA. The CDR3 spans 13 residues. The CDR3 protein is CASRQTGRYGYTF. The DNA of the CDR3 is TGTGCCAGCAGGCAGACAGGGCGGTATGGCTACACCTTC.

The rearrangement joins TRBV30 to TRBJ2-3; a weak D match, TRBD2 (7 bases). Germline-derived CDR1 and CDR2 are GTSNPN and SVGIG (reference sequence). V was clipped by 5 bases and J by 1 base, with 10 bases between them. The CDR3 has 13 amino acids. The CDR3 is CAWRGAGTDTQYF. CDR3 DNA sequence: TGTGCCTGGCGGGGGGCCGGCACAGATACGCAGTATTTT.

This clone was counted only a few times. The V and J genes are TRBV7-9 and TRBJ2-3, with 7 bases aligning to TRBD1. CDR3 length: 14 amino acids. V was clipped by 5 bases and J by 4 bases; unmatched bases: 6. Germline V gives CDR1 SEHNR, CDR2 FQNEAQ (reference sequence). The CDR3 region is CASSTQGVSDTQYF. The DNA for the CDR3 is TGTGCCAGCAGCACTCAGGGGGTTTCAGATACGCAGTATTTT.

This clone was counted a few times. V is TRBV5-8 and J is TRBJ1-1; D perhaps matches TRBD1 (6 bases). Deletions cut 1 base from V and 4 bases from J, with 14 bases between. Germline values: CDR1 SGHTS, CDR2 YDEGEE. CDR3 length equals 15 residues. CDR3: CASSLYSRGATEAFF. The CDR3 nucleotides read TGTGCCAGCAGCTTGTATTCCCGGGGGGCCACTGAAGCTTTCTTT.

The chain recombines TRBV2 with TRBJ1-6; a weak D match, TRBD1 (6 bases). Trimming removed 4 bases from V and 9 bases from J, with 10 bases in between. This CDR3 comprises 13 residues. CDR1 and CDR2 from the germline V gene are SNHLY and FYNNEI. The CDR3 DNA reads as TGTGCCAGCAGTGCGACAGGTAGTTCACCCCTCCACTTT. It yields the protein CASSATGSSPLHF.

The chain has TRBV7-2 and TRBJ2-5; D possibly corresponds to TRBD2 (7 bases). The CDR3 is 16 residues long. CDR1 and CDR2 (germline): SGHTA, FQGNSA. V gave up 2 bases and J gave up 2 bases, with 15 bases separating them. This CDR3 reads CASSLSQGGGQETQYF. The DNA for the CDR3 is TGTGCCAGCAGCTTAAGCCAGGGAGGGGGACAAGAGACCCAGTACTTC.

V and J are TRBV6-6 and TRBJ1-2; D gene ambiguous. This CDR3 is built from 12 residues. V was trimmed by 8 bases and J by 5 bases, leaving 12 bases between them. Germline CDR1 reads MNHNY; CDR2 reads SVGAGI (reference sequence). CDR3 sequence reads: CASAAGDYGYTF. The CDR3 bases are TGTGCCAGCGCGGCGGGAGATTATGGCTACACCTTC.